Listed below are T cell receptor beta chains from one sample, sequenced in a study of blood T cells in healthy people across ages. MiXCR was run by TCRdb on the 5' RACE reads, yielding one entry per CDR3 protein. The data hold hundreds of thousands of distinct CDR3 sequences, with 40% to 60% observed a single time. The material sequenced was blood. All receptors derive from a young man in good health. Both conserved end residues are part of each CDR3. Fields, in order: D gene, J gene, clone size, V gene, CDR3 protein, CDR3 DNA. A D gene is named only where the DNA matches it firmly. Clone size is shown for a subset of rows, as once, few, many or a class of expanded clone.

>TRBD2|TRBJ2-1|NA|TRBV27
CASSPQTSGGVSQFF
TGTGCCAGCAGTCCACAGACTAGCGGGGGGGTTTCGCAGTTCTTC
>NA|TRBJ2-1|NA|TRBV5-1
CASSLDRLSDEQFF
TGCGCCAGCAGCTTGGACCGTCTTAGCGATGAGCAGTTCTTC
>NA|TRBJ1-1|NA|TRBV10-3
CAISEGTPSEAFF
TGTGCCATCAGTGAGGGAACACCCTCTGAAGCTTTCTTT
>TRBD2|TRBJ2-1|NA|TRBV5-1
CASSLTSGGPYNEQFF
TGTGCCAGCAGTTTAACTAGCGGGGGGCCCTACAATGAGCAGTTCTTC
>NA|TRBJ2-5|few|TRBV7-8
CASRDTQETQYF
TGTGCCTCCAGGGACACTCAAGAGACCCAGTACTTC
>NA|TRBJ2-7|NA|TRBV7-7
CASSLDQAGEQYF
TGTGCTAGCAGCTTAGATCAAGCTGGGGAGCAGTACTTC
>NA|TRBJ1-2|few|TRBV20-1
CGARAGAGGYTF
TGCGGTGCTAGAGCAGGGGCTGGCGGCTACACCTTC
>NA|TRBJ2-2|NA|TRBV12-3/TRBV12-4
CASSLPLGGELFF
TGTGCCAGCAGTTTGCCCTTAGGAGGGGAGCTGTTTTTT
>TRBD1|TRBJ2-2|NA|TRBV2
CATRGQVETGELFF
TGTGCCACCCGGGGACAGGTAGAAACCGGGGAGCTGTTTTTT
>NA|TRBJ2-6|few|TRBV4-3
CASSQGGPLLSGANVLTF
TGCGCCAGCAGCCAGGGCGGGCCTCTGCTCTCTGGGGCCAACGTCCTGACTTTC
>NA|TRBJ2-7|NA|TRBV27
CATKPRDGTYEQYF
TGTGCCACCAAACCCCGGGACGGGACCTACGAGCAGTACTTC
>NA|TRBJ2-5|few|TRBV5-1
CASSLESRDQETQYF
TGCGCCAGCAGCTTGGAATCCCGAGACCAAGAGACCCAGTACTTC
>NA|TRBJ2-7|NA|TRBV29-1
CSGGGVDSLPYEQYF
TGCAGCGGGGGGGGAGTGGACAGCCTCCCCTACGAGCAGTACTTC
>NA|TRBJ1-5|once|TRBV10-3
CAISENHNQPQHF
TGTGCCATCAGTGAAAACCACAATCAGCCCCAGCATTTT
>NA|TRBJ1-2|NA|TRBV25-1
CASSDPARPGGYTF
TGTGCCAGCAGTGACCCGGCCCGACCGGGTGGCTACACCTTC
>NA|TRBJ2-7|NA|TRBV7-8
CASSAEHSLSYEQYF
TGTGCCAGCAGCGCAGAACACAGCCTCTCCTACGAGCAGTACTTC
>NA|TRBJ1-2|NA|TRBV14
CASSQQNRAYGYTF
TGTGCCAGCAGCCAACAAAACAGGGCCTATGGCTACACCTTC
>NA|TRBJ2-7|NA|TRBV28
CASSVIGGKGYEQYF
TGTGCCAGCAGTGTCATAGGGGGGAAAGGCTACGAGCAGTACTTC
>NA|TRBJ1-5|few|TRBV12-3/TRBV12-4
CASSLALGGRGNQPQHF
TGTGCCAGCAGTTTAGCGCTGGGAGGACGAGGCAATCAGCCCCAGCATTTT
>NA|TRBJ2-5|NA|TRBV20-1
CSARDGGRLETQYF
TGCAGTGCTAGAGATGGAGGGCGGTTGGAGACCCAGTACTTC
>NA|TRBJ2-2|NA|TRBV6-5
CASSYSAPGPHGAHTGELFF
TGTGCCAGCAGTTACTCCGCTCCCGGTCCACACGGGGCCCACACCGGGGAGCTGTTTTTT
>TRBD1|TRBJ1-2|few|TRBV27
CASSQTGGFYGYTF
TGTGCCAGCAGCCAGACAGGGGGCTTCTATGGCTACACCTTC
>NA|TRBJ2-2|many|TRBV29-1
CSVDTTGELFF
TGCAGCGTCGACACGACCGGGGAGCTGTTTTTT
>NA|TRBJ1-6|many|TRBV7-2
CASSLGANSPLHF
TGTGCCAGCAGCTTAGGGGCCAATTCACCCCTCCACTTT
>NA|TRBJ2-7|few|TRBV29-1
CSVEEHRGGEQYF
TGCAGCGTTGAAGAACACAGGGGAGGCGAGCAGTACTTC
>NA|TRBJ1-2|few|TRBV28
CASSFQGNGYGYTF
TGTGCCAGCAGTTTCCAGGGTAATGGCTATGGCTACACCTTC
>NA|TRBJ1-6|few|TRBV15
CATSRPESYNSPLHF
TGTGCCACCAGCAGACCAGAGTCCTATAATTCACCCCTCCACTTT
>TRBD2|TRBJ2-3|NA|TRBV20-1
CSARDRFSGGPETDTQYF
TGCAGTGCTAGAGATCGGTTCAGCGGGGGGCCGGAAACAGATACGCAGTATTTT
>TRBD2|TRBJ2-1|few|TRBV20-1
CSARELAASSYNEQFF
TGCAGTGCTAGAGAACTAGCGGCTAGCTCCTACAATGAGCAGTTCTTC
>NA|TRBJ2-7|once|TRBV11-3
CASSPTRFSYEQYF
TGTGCCAGCAGCCCGACTAGGTTCTCCTACGAGCAGTACTTC
>NA|TRBJ2-7|many|TRBV4-1
CASSQEPAYEQYF
TGCGCCAGCAGCCAAGAGCCGGCGTACGAGCAGTACTTC
>NA|TRBJ2-7|NA|TRBV6-1
CASSSSWDTSSYEQYF
TGTGCCAGCAGTAGTTCCTGGGACACGAGCTCCTACGAGCAGTACTTC
>TRBD2|TRBJ2-1|few|TRBV27
CASKTSGGAPFNEQFF
TGTGCCAGCAAGACTAGCGGGGGGGCCCCATTTAATGAGCAGTTCTTC
>NA|TRBJ2-3|NA|TRBV7-9
CASSFARRDSPPPDTQYF
TGTGCCAGCAGCTTCGCGAGGCGGGATAGTCCTCCCCCAGATACGCAGTATTTT
>NA|TRBJ1-1|NA|TRBV12-3/TRBV12-4
CASRLWGEADEAFF
TGTGCCAGCAGGCTGTGGGGTGAGGCGGATGAAGCTTTCTTT
>TRBD2|TRBJ2-7|NA|TRBV20-1
CSASPLLAGDSYEQYF
TGCAGTGCTAGTCCTTTGCTAGCGGGGGACTCCTACGAGCAGTACTTC
>TRBD1|TRBJ1-6|many|TRBV11-2
CASSLRVGQGSSPLHF
TGTGCCAGCAGCTTAAGAGTAGGACAGGGATCCTCACCCCTCCACTTT
>TRBD1|TRBJ2-1|few|TRBV29-1
CSVLQGNEQFF
TGCAGCGTATTACAGGGGAATGAGCAGTTCTTC
>NA|TRBJ1-1|NA|TRBV28
CASRPGHLNTEAFF
TGTGCCAGCAGACCGGGACATCTGAACACTGAAGCTTTCTTT
>NA|TRBJ1-2|NA|TRBV4-1
CAGSQDLTSLLYGYTF
TGCGCCGGCAGCCAAGATCTAACTTCCCTCCTCTATGGCTACACCTTC
>NA|TRBJ2-3|many|TRBV12-3/TRBV12-4
CASSLTDTQYF
TGTGCCAGCAGCCTCACAGATACGCAGTATTTT
>TRBD1|TRBJ1-4|NA|TRBV7-2
CASSLGQGPTSTNEKLFF
TGTGCCAGCAGCTTAGGACAGGGGCCCACTTCAACTAATGAAAAACTGTTTTTT
>TRBD1|TRBJ1-1|NA|TRBV5-1
CASSLGGQGMTEAFF
TGCGCCAGCAGCTTGGGAGGACAGGGAATGACTGAAGCTTTCTTT
>TRBD2|TRBJ2-5|NA|TRBV14
CASSQQTSGAQETQYF
TGTGCCAGCAGCCAACAGACTAGCGGGGCACAAGAGACCCAGTACTTC
>TRBD2|TRBJ2-3|few|TRBV24-1
CATSDRSGGYQDTQYF
TGTGCCACCAGTGATCGGAGCGGGGGTTATCAAGATACGCAGTATTTT
>NA|TRBJ2-5|NA|TRBV12-3/TRBV12-4
CASSLSTGRLGETQYF
TGTGCCAGCAGTTTGTCCACGGGACGACTCGGAGAGACCCAGTACTTC